This T cell receptor (beta chain) was sequenced for a study of blood T cell repertoires in COVID-19. Study details: Material from acute and convalescent COVID-19 was sourced from the United States, Italy and Spain. Sources were T cells, B-cell-depleted T cells, or PBMCs; the material itself was cDNA or gDNA.

In the authors' workflow: Using reference gene primer amplification, nucleated cell counts were estimated. Clones were read by immunoSEQ multiplex PCR, and TCRdb kept only the in-frame ones, dropping some. The V and J calls and clone size are taken from that table; D and trimming were inferred from the DNA. The table shows tens of thousands of clones, with more than 75% occurring only once. Trimming stripped 6 bases from V and 8 bases from J, with 9 bases between. Germline V gives CDR1 KGHDR, CDR2 SFDVKD. The CDR3 consists of 12 residues. This clone was detected only once. The sequenced sample consisted of peripheral blood. The chain joins TRBV24-1 to TRBJ1-4; D remains ambiguous. This TCR came from a woman of 80 years or more with active or convalescent COVID-19. DNA of the CDR3: TGTGCCACCAGTCCCCCGTTAGAAAAACTGTTTTTT. Its protein is CATSPPLEKLFF.